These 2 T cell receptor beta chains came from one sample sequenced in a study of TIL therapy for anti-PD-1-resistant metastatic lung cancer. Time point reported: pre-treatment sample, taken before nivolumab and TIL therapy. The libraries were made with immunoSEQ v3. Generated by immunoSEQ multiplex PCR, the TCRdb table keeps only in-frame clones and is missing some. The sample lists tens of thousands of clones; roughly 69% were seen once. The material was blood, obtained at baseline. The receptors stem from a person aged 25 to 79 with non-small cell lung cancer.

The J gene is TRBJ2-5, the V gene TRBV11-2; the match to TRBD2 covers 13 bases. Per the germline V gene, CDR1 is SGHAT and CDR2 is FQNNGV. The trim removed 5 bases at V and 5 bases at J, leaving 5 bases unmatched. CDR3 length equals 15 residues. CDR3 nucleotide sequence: TGTGCCAGCAGCCGGACTAGCGGGGGTTGGGAGACCCAGTACTTC. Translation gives CASSRTSGGWETQYF. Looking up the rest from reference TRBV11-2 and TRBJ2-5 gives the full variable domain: EAGVAQSPRYKIIEKRQSVAFWCNPISGHATLYWYQQILGQGPKLLIQFQNNGVVDDSQLPKDRFSAERLKGVDSTLKIQPAKLEDSAVYLCASSRTSGGWETQYFGPGTRLLVL.

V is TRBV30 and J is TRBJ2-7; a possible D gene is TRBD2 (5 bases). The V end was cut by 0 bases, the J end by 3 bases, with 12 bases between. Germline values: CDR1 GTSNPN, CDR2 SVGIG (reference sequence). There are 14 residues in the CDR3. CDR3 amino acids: CAWSVGRVGYEQYF. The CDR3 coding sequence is TGTGCCTGGAGTGTCGGGCGGGTGGGCTACGAGCAGTACTTC.